The 5 T cell receptor beta chains below were found in one sample sequenced in a study of T cells after yellow fever vaccination. TCRdb analysed the 5' RACE reads with MiXCR anew, one entry per CDR3 protein. Of roughly 330,000 distinct CDR3 sequences in the sample, around 7% were seen once. The source was PBMCs, collected about 41 days after the first yellow fever vaccination. These receptors all come from a man between 18 and 35 years old who received the YFV17D yellow fever vaccine.

This clonotype appeared a few times. The rearrangement links TRBV7-3 to TRBJ2-7; either TRBD1 or TRBD2 may fit D (6 bases each). CDR3 length: 13 amino acids. V lost 5 bases, J lost 5 bases, and 13 bases lay in between. Per the germline V gene, CDR1 is SGHTA and CDR2 is FQGTGA. The DNA for the CDR3 is TGTGCCAGCAGCGGGGTAAGGGGGGACGAGCAGTACTTC. It encodes CASSGVRGDEQYF.

This clonotype was observed a handful of times. The chain has TRBV5-6 and TRBJ1-6; D not resolved. This CDR3 is built from 13 residues. Germline V gene lookup returns CDR1 SGHDT and CDR2 YYEEEE. V was pared by 2 bases and J by 11 bases, with 11 bases between. CDR3 amino acids: CASSLQPSTPLHF. The CDR3 DNA follows: TGTGCCAGCAGCTTACAACCCTCCACACCCCTCCACTTT. Full variable domain (rest looked up from reference TRBV5-6 and TRBJ1-6): DAGVTQSPTHLIKTRGQQVTLRCSPKSGHDTVSWYQQALGQGPQFIFQYYEEEERQRGNFPDRFSGHQFPNYSSELNVNALLLGDSALYLCASSLQPSTPLHFGNGTRLTVT.

This clonotype was picked up a small number of times. The J gene is TRBJ2-1, the V gene TRBV5-1; 11 bases fit TRBD1. The CDR3 has 16 amino acids. Per the germline V gene, CDR1 is SGHRS and CDR2 is YFSETQ. Trimming cost V 4 bases and J 2 bases; bases outside gene matches: 5. CDR3 DNA: TGCGCCAGCAGCACCCGGACAGGGGGCGCCTACAATGAGCAGTTCTTC. It is translated as CASSTRTGGAYNEQFF.

The chain recombines TRBV5-1 with TRBJ2-7; TRBD1 matches at 11 bases. Germline CDR1 is SGHRS and CDR2 is YFSETQ. V dropped 4 bases and J dropped 6; count of bases not matched to a gene: 6. This CDR3 contains 14 residues. For the CDR3, the DNA is TGCGCCAGCAGCCCGGAGGGACAGGGGGGCGAGCAGTACGTC. This translates into CASSPEGQGGEQYV.

This clonotype was picked up a small number of times. This sequence joins TRBV28 and TRBJ1-4; perhaps TRBD1 as D (5 bases). Looked up from germline, CDR1 is MDHEN and CDR2 is SYDVKM. CDR3 length: 13 residues. V gave up 4 bases and J gave up 7 bases, with 10 bases separating them. DNA for the CDR3: TGTGCCAGCAGTTCAGGGTTCCTTGAAAAACTGTTTTTT. It encodes CASSSGFLEKLFF. Together with reference TRBV28 and TRBJ1-4, the CDR3 gives the full variable domain: DVKVTQSSRYLVKRTGEKVFLECVQDMDHENMFWYRQDPGLGLRLIYFSYDVKMKEKGDIPEGYSVSREKKERFSLILESASTNQTSMYLCASSSGFLEKLFFGSGTQLSVL.